The present T cell receptor (beta chain) was sequenced within a study of blood T cell repertoires in COVID-19. Participant reports of clinical history set cohort assignment. Two negative PCRs, clearance, or symptom resolution had been documented for recovered Cohort 3 donors. The V end was cut by 1 base, the J end by 7 bases, with 7 bases between. Looked up from germline, CDR1 is LNHNV and CDR2 is YYDKDF (reference sequence). The CDR3 covers 13 residues. Per the authors' pipeline: The authors estimated nucleated cell counts from reference gene primer amplification. TCRdb keeps only in-frame clones here, not all; method: immunoSEQ multiplex PCR. The V and J calls and clone size were taken over from that table, and D and trimming were inferred from the DNA. This table has around 280,000 clones, 75% to 90% appearing once.

The source of this sequence is a woman aged 40-49 years who had recovered from COVID-19. Sequenced material: PBMCs or T cells enriched from blood (not recorded which). The chain combines TRBV15 with TRBJ1-4, with D uncertain. The CDR3 spells CATSRVPSEKLFF. The CDR3 DNA sequence: TGTGCCACCAGCAGAGTCCCTAGTGAAAAACTGTTTTTT. The full variable domain, in which reference TRBV15 and TRBJ1-4 provide the parts outside the CDR3, is DAMVIQNPRYQVTQFGKPVTLSCSQTLNHNVMYWYQQKSSQAPKLLFHYYDKDFNNEADTPDNFQSRRPNTSFCFLDIRSPGLGDTAMYLCATSRVPSEKLFFGSGTQLSVL.